This TCR beta chain came from a study of cytomegalovirus exposure and HLA in healthy donors. Turning to the study itself: In a previous analysis, 110 million or so unique TCR beta sequences were found from 150 million to 200 million T cells. Overall study results and limits: Previous analysis showed most TCR beta V segments were productive about 90% or about 30% of the time. Later on, a genetic analysis was performed. It linked a missense variant in DCLRE1C with V- and J-gene trimming of TCR beta. Three chains tied to CMV proved CMV antigen-specific in vitro.

Trimming took off 5 bases at V and 12 bases at J, with 19 bases between the two ends. The V gene's germline CDR1 is PRHDT and CDR2 FYEKMQ (reference sequence). The CDR3 loop spans 14 amino acids. Amplification used 60 Vbeta primers and 13 Jbeta primers. Produced via immunoSEQ multiplex PCR; TCRdb's table is partial and in-frame only. This listing includes about 64,000 clones. About this clone: Its cognate antigen is unknown.

The specimen sequenced was PBMCs. This clonotype was sampled from a young woman in good health and CMV-seronegative. The rearrangement joins TRBV13 to TRBJ1-4; possibly TRBD1 for D (6 bases). The CDR3 region is CASSLHPGQGELFF. The CDR3 bases are TGTGCCAGCAGCCTCCATCCGGGACAAGGGGAACTGTTTTTT.